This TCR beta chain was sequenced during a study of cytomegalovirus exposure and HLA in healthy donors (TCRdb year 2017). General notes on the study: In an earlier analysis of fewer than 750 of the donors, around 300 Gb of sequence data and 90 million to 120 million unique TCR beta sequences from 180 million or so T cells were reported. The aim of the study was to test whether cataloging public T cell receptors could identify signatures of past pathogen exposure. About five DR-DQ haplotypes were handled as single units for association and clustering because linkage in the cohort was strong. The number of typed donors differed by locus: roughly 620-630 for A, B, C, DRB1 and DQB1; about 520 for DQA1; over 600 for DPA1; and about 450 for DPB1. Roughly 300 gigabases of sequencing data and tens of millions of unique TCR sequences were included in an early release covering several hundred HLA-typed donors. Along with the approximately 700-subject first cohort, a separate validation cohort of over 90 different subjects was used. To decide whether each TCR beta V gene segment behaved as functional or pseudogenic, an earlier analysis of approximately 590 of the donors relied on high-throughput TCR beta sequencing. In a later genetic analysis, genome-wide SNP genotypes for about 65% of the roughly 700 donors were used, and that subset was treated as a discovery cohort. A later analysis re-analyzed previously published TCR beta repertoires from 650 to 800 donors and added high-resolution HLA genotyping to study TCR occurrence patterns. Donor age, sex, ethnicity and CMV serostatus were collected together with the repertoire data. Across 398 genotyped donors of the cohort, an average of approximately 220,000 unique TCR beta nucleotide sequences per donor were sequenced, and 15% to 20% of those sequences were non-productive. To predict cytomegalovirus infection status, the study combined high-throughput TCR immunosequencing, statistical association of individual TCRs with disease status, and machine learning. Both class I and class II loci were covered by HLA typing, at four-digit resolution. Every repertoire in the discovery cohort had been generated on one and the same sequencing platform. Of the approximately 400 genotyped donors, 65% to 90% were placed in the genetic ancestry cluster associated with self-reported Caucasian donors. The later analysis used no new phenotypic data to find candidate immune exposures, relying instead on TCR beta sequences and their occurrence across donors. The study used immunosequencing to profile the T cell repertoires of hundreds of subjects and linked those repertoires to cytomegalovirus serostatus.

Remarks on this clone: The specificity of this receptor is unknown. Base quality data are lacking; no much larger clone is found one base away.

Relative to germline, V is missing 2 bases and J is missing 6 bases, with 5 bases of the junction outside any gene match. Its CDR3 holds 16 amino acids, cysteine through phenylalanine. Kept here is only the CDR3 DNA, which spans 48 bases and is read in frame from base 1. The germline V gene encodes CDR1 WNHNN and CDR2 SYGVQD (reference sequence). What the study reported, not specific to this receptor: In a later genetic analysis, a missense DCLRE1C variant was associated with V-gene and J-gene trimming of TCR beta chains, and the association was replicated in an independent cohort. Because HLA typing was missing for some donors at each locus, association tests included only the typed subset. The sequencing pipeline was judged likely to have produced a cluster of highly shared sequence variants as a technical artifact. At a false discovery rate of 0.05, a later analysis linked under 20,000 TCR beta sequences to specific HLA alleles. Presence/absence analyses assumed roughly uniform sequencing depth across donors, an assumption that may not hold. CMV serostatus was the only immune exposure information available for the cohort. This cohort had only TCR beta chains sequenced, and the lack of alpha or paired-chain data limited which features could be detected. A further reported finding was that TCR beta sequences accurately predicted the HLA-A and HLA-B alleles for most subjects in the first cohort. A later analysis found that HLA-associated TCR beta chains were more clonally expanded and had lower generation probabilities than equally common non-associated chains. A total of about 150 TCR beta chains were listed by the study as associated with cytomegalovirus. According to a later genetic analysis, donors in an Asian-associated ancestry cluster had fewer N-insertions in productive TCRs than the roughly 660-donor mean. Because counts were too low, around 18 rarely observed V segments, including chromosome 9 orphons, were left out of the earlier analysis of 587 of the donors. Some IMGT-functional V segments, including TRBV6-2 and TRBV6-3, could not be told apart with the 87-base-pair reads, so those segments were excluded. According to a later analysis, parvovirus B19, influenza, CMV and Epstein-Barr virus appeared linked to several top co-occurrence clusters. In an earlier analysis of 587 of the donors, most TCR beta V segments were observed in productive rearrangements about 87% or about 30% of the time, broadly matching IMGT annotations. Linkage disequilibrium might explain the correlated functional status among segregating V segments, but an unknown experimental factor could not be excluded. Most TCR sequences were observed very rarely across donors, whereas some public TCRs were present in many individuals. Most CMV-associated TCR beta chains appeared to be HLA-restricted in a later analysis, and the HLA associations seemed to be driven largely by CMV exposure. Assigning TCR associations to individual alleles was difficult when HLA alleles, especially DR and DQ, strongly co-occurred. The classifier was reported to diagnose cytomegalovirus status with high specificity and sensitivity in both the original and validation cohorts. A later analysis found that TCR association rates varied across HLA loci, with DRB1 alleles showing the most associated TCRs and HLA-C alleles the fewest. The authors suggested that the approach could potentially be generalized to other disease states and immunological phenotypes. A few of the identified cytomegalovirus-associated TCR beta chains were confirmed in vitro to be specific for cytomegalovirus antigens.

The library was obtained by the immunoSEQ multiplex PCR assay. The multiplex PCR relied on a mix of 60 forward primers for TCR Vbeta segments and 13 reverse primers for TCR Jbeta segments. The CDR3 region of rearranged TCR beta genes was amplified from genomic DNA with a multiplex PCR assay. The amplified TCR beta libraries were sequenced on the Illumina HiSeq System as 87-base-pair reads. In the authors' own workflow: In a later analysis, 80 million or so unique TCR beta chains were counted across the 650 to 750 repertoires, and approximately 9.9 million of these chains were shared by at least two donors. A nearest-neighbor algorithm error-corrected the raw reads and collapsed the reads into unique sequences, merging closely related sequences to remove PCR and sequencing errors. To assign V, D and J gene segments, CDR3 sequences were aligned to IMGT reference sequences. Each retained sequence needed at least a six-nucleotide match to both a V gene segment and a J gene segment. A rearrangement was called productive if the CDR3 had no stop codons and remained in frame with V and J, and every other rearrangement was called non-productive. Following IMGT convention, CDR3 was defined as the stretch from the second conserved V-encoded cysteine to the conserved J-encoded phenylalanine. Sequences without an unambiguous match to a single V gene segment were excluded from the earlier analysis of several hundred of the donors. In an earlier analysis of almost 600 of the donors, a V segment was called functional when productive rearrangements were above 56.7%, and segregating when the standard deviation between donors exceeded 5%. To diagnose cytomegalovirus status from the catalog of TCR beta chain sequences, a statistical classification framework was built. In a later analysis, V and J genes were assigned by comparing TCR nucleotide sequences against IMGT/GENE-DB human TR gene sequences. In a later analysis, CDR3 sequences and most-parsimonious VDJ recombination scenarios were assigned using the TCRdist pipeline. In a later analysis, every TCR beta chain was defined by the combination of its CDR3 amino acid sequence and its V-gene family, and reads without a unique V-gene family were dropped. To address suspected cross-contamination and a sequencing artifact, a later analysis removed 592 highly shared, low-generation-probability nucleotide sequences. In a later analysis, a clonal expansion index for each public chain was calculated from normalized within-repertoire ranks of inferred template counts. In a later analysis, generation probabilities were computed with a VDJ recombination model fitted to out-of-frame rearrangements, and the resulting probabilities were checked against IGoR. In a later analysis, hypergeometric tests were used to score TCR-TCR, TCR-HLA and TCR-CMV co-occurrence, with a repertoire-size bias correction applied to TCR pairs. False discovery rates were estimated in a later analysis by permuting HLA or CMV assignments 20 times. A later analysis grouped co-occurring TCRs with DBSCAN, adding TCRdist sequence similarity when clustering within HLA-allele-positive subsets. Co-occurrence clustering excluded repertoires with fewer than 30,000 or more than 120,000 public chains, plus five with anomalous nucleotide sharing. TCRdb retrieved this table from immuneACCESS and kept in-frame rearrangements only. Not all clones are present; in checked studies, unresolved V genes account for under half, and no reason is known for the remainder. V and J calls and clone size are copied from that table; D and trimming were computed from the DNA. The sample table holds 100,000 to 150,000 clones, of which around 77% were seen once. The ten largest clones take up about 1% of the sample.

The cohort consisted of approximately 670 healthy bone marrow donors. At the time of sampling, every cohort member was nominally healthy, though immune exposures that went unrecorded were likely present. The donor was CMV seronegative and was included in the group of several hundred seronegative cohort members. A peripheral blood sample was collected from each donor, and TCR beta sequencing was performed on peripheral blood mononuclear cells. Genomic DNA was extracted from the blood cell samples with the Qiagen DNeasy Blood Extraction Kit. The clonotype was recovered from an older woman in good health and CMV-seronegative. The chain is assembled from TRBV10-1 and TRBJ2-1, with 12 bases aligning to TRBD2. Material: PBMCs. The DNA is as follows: TGCGCCAGCAGTGAGGCTAGCGGGAGGGCCCCCAATGAGCAGTTCTTC. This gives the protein CASSEASGRAPNEQFF.